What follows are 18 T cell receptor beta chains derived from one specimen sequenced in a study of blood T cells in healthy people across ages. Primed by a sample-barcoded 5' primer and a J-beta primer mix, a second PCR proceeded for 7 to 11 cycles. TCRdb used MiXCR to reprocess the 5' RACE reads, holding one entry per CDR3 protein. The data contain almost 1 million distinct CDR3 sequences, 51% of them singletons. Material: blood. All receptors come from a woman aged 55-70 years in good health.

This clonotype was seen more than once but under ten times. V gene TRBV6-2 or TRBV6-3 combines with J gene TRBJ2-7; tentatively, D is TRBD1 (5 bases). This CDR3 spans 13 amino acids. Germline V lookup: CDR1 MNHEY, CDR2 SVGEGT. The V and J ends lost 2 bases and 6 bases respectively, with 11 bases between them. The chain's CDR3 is CASSYGLGREQYF. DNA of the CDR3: TGTGCCAGCAGTTACGGGTTGGGGCGCGAGCAGTACTTC.

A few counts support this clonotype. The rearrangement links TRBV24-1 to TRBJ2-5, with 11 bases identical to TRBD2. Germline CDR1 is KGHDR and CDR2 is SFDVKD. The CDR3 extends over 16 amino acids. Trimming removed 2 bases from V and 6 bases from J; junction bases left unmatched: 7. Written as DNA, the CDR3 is TGTGCCACCAGTGATTACATAGCGGGAGGGTTACAGACCCAGTACTTC. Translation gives CATSDYIAGGLQTQYF.

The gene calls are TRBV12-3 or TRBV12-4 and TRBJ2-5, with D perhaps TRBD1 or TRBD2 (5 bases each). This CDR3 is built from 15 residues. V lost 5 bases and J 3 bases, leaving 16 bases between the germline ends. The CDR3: CASSLRDPYKETQYF. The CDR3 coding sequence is TGTGCCAGCAGTCTCCGGGACCCCTACAAAGAGACCCAGTACTTC.

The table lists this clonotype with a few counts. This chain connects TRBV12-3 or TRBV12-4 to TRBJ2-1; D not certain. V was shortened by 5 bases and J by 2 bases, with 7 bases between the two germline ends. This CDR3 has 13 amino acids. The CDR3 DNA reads TGTGCCAGCAGTCGAGAGCCCTACAATGAGCAGTTCTTC. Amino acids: CASSREPYNEQFF.

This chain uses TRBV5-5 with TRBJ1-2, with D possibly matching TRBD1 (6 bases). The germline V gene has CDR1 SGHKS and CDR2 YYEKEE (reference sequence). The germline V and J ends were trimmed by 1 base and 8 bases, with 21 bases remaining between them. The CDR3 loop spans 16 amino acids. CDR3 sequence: CASSLSEISGAWGYTF. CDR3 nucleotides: TGTGCCAGCAGCTTGTCCGAGATCTCAGGGGCCTGGGGCTACACCTTC.

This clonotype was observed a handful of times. As DNA, the CDR3 is TGCGCCCCAGACTTCGGCTTTTTGAGAAACTACAATGAGCAGTTCTTC. Its translation is CAPDFGFLRNYNEQFF. This sequence joins TRBV5-1 and TRBJ2-1; D is uncertain. Trimming took 10 bases from V and 3 from J, leaving 23 bases between them. The CDR3 is 16 amino acids. Germline V gene data show CDR1 as SGHRS and CDR2 as YFSETQ. The variable domain in full, with the rest retrieved from reference TRBV5-1 and TRBJ2-1, is KAGVTQTPRYLIKTRGQQVTLSCSPISGHRSVSWYQQTPGQGLQFLFEYFSETQRNKGNFPGRFSGRQFSNSRSEMNVSTLELGDSALYLCAPDFGFLRNYNEQFFGPGTRLTVL.

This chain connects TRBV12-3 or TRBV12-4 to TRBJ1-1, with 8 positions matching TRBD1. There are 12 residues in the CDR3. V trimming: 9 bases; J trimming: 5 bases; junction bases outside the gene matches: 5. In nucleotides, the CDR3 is TGTGCCAGTACAGGGGGGGGGACTGAAGCTTTCTTT. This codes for CASTGGGTEAFF.

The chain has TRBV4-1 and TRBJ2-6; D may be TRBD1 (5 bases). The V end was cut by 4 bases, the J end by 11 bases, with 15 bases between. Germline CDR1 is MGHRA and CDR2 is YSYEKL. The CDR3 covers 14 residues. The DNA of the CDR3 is TGCGCCAGCAGCCGCAGGGAACCCCCGGACGTCCTGACTTTC. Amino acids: CASSRREPPDVLTF.

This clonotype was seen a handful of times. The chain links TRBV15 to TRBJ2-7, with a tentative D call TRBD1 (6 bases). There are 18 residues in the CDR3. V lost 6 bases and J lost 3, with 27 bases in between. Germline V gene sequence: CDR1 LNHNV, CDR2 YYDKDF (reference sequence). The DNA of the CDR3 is TGTGCCACCAGACCCGAAAATCTCGCACAGGGTATTGGCTACGAGCAGTACTTC. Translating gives CATRPENLAQGIGYEQYF.

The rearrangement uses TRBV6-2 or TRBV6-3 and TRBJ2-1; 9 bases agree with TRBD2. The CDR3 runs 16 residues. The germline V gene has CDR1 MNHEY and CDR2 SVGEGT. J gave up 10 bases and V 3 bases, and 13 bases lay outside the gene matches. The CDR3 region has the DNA TGTGCCAGCAGTTATTTAGCGGGAGCTCGAGGTTGGGAGCAGTTCTTC. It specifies CASSYLAGARGWEQFF.

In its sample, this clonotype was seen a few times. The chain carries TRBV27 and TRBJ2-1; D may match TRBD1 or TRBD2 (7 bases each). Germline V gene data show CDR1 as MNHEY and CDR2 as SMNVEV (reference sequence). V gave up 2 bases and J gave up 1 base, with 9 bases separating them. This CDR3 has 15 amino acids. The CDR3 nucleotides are TGTGCCAGCAGTTTACAGGGGGGGTCCTACAATGAGCAGTTCTTC. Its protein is CASSLQGGSYNEQFF.

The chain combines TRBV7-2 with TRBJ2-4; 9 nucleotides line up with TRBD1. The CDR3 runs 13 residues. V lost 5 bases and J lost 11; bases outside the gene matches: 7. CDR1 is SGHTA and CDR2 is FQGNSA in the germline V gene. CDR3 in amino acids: CASSPSGQGLQYF. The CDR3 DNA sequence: TGTGCCAGCAGCCCTTCGGGACAGGGCCTTCAGTACTTC.

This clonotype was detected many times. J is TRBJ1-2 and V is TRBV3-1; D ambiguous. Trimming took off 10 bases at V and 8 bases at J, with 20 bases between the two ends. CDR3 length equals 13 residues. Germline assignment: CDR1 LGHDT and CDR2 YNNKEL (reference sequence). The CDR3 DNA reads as TGTGCCACCTGCCAGAGCCCAACCAGAGGCTACACCTTC. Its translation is CATCQSPTRGYTF.

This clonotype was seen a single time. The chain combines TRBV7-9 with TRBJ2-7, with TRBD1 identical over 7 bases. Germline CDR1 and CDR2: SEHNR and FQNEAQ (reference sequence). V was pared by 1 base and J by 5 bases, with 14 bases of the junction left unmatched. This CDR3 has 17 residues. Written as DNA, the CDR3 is TGTGCCAGCAGCTTAGGAGGGACAGCTCCCCGATGGCACGAGCAGTACTTC. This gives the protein CASSLGGTAPRWHEQYF.

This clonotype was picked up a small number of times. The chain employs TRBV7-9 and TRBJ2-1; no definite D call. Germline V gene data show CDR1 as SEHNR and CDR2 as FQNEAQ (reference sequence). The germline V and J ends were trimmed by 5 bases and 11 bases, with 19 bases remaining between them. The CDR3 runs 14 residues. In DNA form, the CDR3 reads TGTGCCAGCAGCCAAGAATTCCAGCAATCTAAGCAGTTCTTC. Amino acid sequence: CASSQEFQQSKQFF.

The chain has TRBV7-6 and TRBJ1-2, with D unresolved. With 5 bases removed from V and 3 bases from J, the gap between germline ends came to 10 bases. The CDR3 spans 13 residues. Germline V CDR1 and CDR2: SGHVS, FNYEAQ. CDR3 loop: CASSNTAHYGYTF. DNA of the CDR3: TGTGCCAGCAGCAATACTGCACACTATGGCTACACCTTC.

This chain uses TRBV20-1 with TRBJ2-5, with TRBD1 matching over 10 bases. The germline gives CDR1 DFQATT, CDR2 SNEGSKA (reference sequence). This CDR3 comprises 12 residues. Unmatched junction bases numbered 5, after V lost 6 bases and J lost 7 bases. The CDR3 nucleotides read TGCAGTGCGGGTCGGACAGGGGGGACCCAGTACTTC. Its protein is CSAGRTGGTQYF.

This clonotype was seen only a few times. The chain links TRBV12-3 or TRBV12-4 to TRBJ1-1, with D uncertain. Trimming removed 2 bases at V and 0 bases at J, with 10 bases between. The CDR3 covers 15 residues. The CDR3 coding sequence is TGTGCCAGCAGTTTACCCCTGGGCATGAACACTGAAGCTTTCTTT. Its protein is CASSLPLGMNTEAFF.